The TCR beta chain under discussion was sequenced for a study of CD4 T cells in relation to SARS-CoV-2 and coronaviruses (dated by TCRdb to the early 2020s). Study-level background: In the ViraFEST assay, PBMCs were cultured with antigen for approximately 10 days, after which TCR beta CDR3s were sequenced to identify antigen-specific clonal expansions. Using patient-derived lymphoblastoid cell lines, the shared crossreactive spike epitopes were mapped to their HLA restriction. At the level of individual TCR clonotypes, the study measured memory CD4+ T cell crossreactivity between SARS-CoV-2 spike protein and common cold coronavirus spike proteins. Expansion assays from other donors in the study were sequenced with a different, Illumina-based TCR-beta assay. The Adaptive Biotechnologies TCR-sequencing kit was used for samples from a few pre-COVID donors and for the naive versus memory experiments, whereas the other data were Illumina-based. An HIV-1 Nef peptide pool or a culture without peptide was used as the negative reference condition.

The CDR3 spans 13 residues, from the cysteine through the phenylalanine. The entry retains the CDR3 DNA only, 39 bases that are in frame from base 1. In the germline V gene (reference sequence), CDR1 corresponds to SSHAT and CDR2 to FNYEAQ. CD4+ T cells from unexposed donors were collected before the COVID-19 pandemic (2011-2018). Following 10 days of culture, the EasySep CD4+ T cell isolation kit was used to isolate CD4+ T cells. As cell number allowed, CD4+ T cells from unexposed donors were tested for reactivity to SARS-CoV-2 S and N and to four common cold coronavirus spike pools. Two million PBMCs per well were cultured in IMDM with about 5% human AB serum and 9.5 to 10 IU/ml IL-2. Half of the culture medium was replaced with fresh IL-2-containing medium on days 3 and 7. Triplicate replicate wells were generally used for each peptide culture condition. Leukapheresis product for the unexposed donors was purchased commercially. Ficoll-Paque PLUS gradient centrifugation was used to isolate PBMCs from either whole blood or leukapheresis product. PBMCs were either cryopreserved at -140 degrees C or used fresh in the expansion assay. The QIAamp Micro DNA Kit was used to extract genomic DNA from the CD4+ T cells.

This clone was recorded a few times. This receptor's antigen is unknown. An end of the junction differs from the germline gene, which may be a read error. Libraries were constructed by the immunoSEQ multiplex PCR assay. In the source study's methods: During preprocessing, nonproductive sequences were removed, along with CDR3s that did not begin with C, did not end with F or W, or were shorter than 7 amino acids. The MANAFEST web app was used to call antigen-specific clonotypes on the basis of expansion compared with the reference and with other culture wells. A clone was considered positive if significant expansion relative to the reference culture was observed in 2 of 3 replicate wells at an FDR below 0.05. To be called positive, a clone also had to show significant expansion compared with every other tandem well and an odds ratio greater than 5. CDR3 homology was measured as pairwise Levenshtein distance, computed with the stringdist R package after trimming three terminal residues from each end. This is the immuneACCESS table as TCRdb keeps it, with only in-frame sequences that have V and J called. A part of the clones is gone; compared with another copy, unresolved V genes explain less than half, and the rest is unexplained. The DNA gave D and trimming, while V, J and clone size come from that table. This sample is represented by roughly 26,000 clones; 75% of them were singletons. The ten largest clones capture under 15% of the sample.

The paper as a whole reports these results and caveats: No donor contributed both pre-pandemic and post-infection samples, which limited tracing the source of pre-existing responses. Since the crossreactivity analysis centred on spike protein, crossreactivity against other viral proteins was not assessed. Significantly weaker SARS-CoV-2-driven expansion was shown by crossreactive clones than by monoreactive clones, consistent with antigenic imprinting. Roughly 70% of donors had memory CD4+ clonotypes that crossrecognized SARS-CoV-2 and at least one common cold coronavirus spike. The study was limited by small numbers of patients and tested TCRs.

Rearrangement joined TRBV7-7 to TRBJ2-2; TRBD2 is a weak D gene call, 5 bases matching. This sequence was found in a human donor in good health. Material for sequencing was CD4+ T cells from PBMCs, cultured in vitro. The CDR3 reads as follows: CASSSTRGGELFF. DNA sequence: TGTGCTAGCAGTTCCACCCGGGGCGGGGAGCTGTTTTTT. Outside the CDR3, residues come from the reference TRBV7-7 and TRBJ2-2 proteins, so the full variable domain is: GAGVSQSPRYKVTKRGQDVTLRCDPISSHATLYWYQQALGQGPEFLTYFNYEAQPDKSGLPSDRFSAERPEGSISTLTIQRTEQRDSAMYRCASSSTRGGELFFGEGSRLTVL.